The next 15 T cell receptor beta chains were all read from a single sample in a study of cytomegalovirus exposure and HLA in healthy donors. It was with 60 Vbeta and 13 Jbeta primers that the PCR ran. Produced via immunoSEQ multiplex PCR; TCRdb's table is partial and in-frame only. With 130,000 or so clones in the sample, the ten largest clones hold 1.5% to 1.8%. Sequenced input: PBMCs. The receptors originated from a woman in her thirties or forties in good health and CMV-seronegative.

The chain has TRBV5-4 and TRBJ2-7; 8 bases align to TRBD1. The V gene's germline CDR1 is SGHNT and CDR2 YYREEE (reference sequence). This CDR3 has 15 residues. The ends lost 0 bases at V and 9 bases at J; junction bases unmatched: 11. The CDR3 sequence: CASSLGQGAESVQYF. In DNA, the CDR3 is TGTGCCAGCAGCTTGGGGCAGGGGGCCGAAAGTGTGCAGTACTTC.

This chain links TRBV5-1 with TRBJ2-3; D is perhaps TRBD2 (6 bases). The germline CDR1 and CDR2 sequences are SGHRS and YFSETQ. Trimming shortened V by 0 bases and J by 2 bases, and 10 bases separated the two germline ends. The CDR3 loop spans 15 amino acids. CDR3 residues: CASSLAAGNTDTQYF. The CDR3 DNA is TGCGCCAGCAGCTTGGCTGCGGGAAACACAGATACGCAGTATTTT.

This CDR3 reads CASSPPGGGSYEQYF. The CDR3 DNA is TGCGCCAGCAGCCCGCCCGGTGGCGGATCCTACGAGCAGTACTTC. The V call is TRBV5-1, the J call TRBJ2-7; D is unclear. The CDR3 runs 15 residues. Germline loops: CDR1 SGHRS, CDR2 YFSETQ. Trimming removed 4 bases from V and 1 base from J, with 15 bases in between. Looking up the rest from reference TRBV5-1 and TRBJ2-7 gives the full variable domain: KAGVTQTPRYLIKTRGQQVTLSCSPISGHRSVSWYQQTPGQGLQFLFEYFSETQRNKGNFPGRFSGRQFSNSRSEMNVSTLELGDSALYLCASSPPGGGSYEQYFGPGTRLTVT.

V usage is TRBV15 and J usage is TRBJ1-3, with a possible D match to TRBD1 (5 bases). Deletions cut 5 bases from V and 2 bases from J, with 10 bases between. The germline V gene has CDR1 LNHNV and CDR2 YYDKDF (reference sequence). This CDR3 contains 14 residues. The CDR3 sequence is CATSGDRAGNTIYF. The CDR3 coding sequence is TGTGCCACCAGCGGCGACAGAGCTGGAAACACCATATATTTT.

The chain recombines TRBV2 with TRBJ1-2, with 8 bases matching TRBD1. CDR1 and CDR2 from the germline V gene are SNHLY and FYNNEI. Trimming at V came to 7 bases and at J to 0 bases, leaving 13 bases not matched to a gene. This CDR3 is 17 amino acids long. CDR3 in amino acids: CASTRTPGQGTNYGYTF. The CDR3 region has the DNA TGTGCCAGCACCCGCACCCCAGGACAGGGAACTAACTATGGCTACACCTTC.

The rearrangement links TRBV19 to TRBJ2-3, with 10 bases matching TRBD2. This CDR3 has 16 residues. Per germline, CDR1 LNHDA and CDR2 SQIVND (reference sequence). J lost 5 bases, V lost 3 bases, and 8 bases had no gene match. CDR3 DNA: TGTGCCAGTAGTATCGGGCTAGCGGGGGAGGGAGATACGCAGTATTTT. Its protein product is CASSIGLAGEGDTQYF.

The chain couples TRBV6-5 to TRBJ2-1; possibly TRBD1 for D (5 bases). V lost 8 bases, J lost 6 bases, and 17 bases lay in between. The length of the CDR3 is 14 residues. Germline V lookup: CDR1 MNHEY, CDR2 SVGAGI. The CDR3 here is CASGKTIQVNEQFF. The CDR3 DNA reads as TGTGCCAGCGGTAAAACTATACAGGTCAATGAGCAGTTCTTC.

The rearrangement links TRBV4-2 to TRBJ2-3, with D perhaps TRBD1 (5 bases). The CDR3 is 17 amino acids. V was shortened by 4 bases and J by 5 bases, with 22 bases between the two germline ends. The germline gives CDR1 LGHNA, CDR2 YNFKEQ. The CDR3 loop reads CASSPRVATGPQDTQYF. DNA for the CDR3: TGTGCCAGCAGCCCCAGGGTTGCGACGGGCCCCCAAGATACGCAGTATTTT.

The CDR3 protein is CASSGGPQETQYF. Written as DNA, the CDR3 is TGTGCCAGCAGCGGGGGGCCTCAAGAGACCCAGTACTTC. The chain employs TRBV9 and TRBJ2-5; possible D gene TRBD1, 6 bases. V was clipped by 3 bases and J by 2 bases, with 8 bases between them. CDR1 is SGDLS, CDR2 YYNGEE, per germline. This CDR3 has 13 residues.

The V and J genes are TRBV2 and TRBJ1-1; D is uncertain. CDR1 is SNHLY, CDR2 FYNNEI, per germline. The CDR3 is 15 residues long. V lost 6 bases and J lost 2, with 16 bases in between. The CDR3 here is CASRSRLPSNTEAFF. CDR3 nucleotide sequence: TGTGCCAGCAGGTCTAGACTCCCGTCAAACACTGAAGCTTTCTTT.

For this clone: Compared with germline, one end of the junction differs, possibly owing to a read error. This rearrangement joins TRBV7-7 to TRBJ1-1; D uncertain. The CDR3 is 13 amino acids. The germline CDR1 and CDR2 sequences are SSHAT and FNYEAQ (reference sequence). CDR3 in DNA: TGTGCTAGCAGCGCACAGCAAAACACTGAAGCTTTCTTT. Its protein product is CASSAQQNTEAFF.

The chain has TRBV5-1 and TRBJ1-2; tentative D call: TRBD1 (5 bases). V was trimmed by 2 bases and J by 6 bases, leaving 14 bases between them. CDR3 length equals 14 residues. Germline CDR1 SGHRS, CDR2 YFSETQ. The CDR3 spells CASSLPSGQHGYTF. The CDR3 nucleotides are TGCGCCAGCAGCTTACCCTCCGGACAACATGGCTACACCTTC.

The J gene is TRBJ1-5, the V gene TRBV9; 10 nucleotides match TRBD1. Trimming at V came to 4 bases and at J to 4 bases, leaving 8 bases not matched to a gene. The V gene's germline CDR1 is SGDLS and CDR2 YYNGEE. The CDR3 spans 16 residues. The CDR3 loop is CASSPGTGALNQPQHF. The CDR3 DNA sequence: TGTGCCAGCAGCCCCGGGACAGGGGCCCTTAATCAGCCCCAGCATTTT. The full variable domain, its missing parts supplied by reference TRBV9 and TRBJ1-5, is DSGVTQTPKHLITATGQRVTLRCSPRSGDLSVYWYQQSLDQGLQFLIQYYNGEERAKGNILERFSAQQFPDLHSELNLSSLELGDSALYFCASSPGTGALNQPQHFGDGTRLSIL.

The chain has TRBV7-9 and TRBJ2-7; the match to TRBD2 covers 11 bases. The CDR3 consists of 14 residues. The trim removed 5 bases at V and 3 bases at J, leaving 3 bases unmatched. Germline-derived CDR1 and CDR2 are SEHNR and FQNEAQ (reference sequence). The CDR3 loop reads CASSNSGGVYEQYF. In DNA, the CDR3 is TGTGCCAGCAGCAATAGCGGGGGGGTCTACGAGCAGTACTTC.

DNA for the CDR3: TGTGCCAGCAGTTTCCCTAGCGGGGGGGGTAGAGATACGCAGTATTTT. Its translation: CASSFPSGGGRDTQYF. The chain couples TRBV28 to TRBJ2-3; TRBD2 matches at 12 bases. The CDR3 sequence is 16 residues long. Germline loops: CDR1 MDHEN, CDR2 SYDVKM. V lost 3 bases and J lost 5; bases outside the gene matches: 6. The whole variable domain, filled in from reference TRBV28 and TRBJ2-3, reads DVKVTQSSRYLVKRTGEKVFLECVQDMDHENMFWYRQDPGLGLRLIYFSYDVKMKEKGDIPEGYSVSREKKERFSLILESASTNQTSMYLCASSFPSGGGRDTQYFGPGTRLTVL.